A selection of T cell receptor beta chains follows, all from one sample in a study of blood T cell repertoires in COVID-19. Measured with immunoSEQ multiplex PCR; TCRdb has only the in-frame clones, and not every one. The sample holds 50,000 to 60,000 clones; almost 85% are singletons and the top ten take 10% to 15%. The sequencing input was peripheral blood. The source is a human donor in a cohort sampled during active COVID-19. CDR3s include the opening cysteine and the closing phenylalanine or tryptophan. The D gene is left open where the match is weak. Only part of the rows carry a size: once, few, many, or a class if the clone is expanded.

size,J,D,V,DNA,CDR3
NA,TRBJ2-2,NA,TRBV4-2,TGTGCCAGCAGCATACGGGAGGGGGCAGGGACCGGGGAGCTGTTTTTT,CASSIREGAGTGELFF
NA,TRBJ2-6,TRBD1,TRBV24-1,TGTGCCACCAGTGTCTTAGACAGGGCTGGGGCCAACGTCCTGACTTTC,CATSVLDRAGANVLTF
few,TRBJ2-3,TRBD2,TRBV13,TGTGCCAGCAGCTTACGTACTAGCGTCACAGATACGCAGTATTTT,CASSLRTSVTDTQYF
NA,TRBJ2-1,NA,TRBV5-4,TGTGCCAGCAGCTTGGCCTTAGCGTATGAGCAGTTCTTC,CASSLALAYEQFF
NA,TRBJ2-1,NA,TRBV29-1,TGCAGCGTTGGTCGAGGGAGTGGGCAGGTTGAGCAGTTCTTC,CSVGRGSGQVEQFF
NA,TRBJ2-2,NA,TRBV4-3,TGCGCCAGCAGCCAAGGCTGGAGCACCGGGGAGCTGTTTTTT,CASSQGWSTGELFF
NA,TRBJ2-3,NA,TRBV9,TGTGCCAGCAGCGTGGCGGGAAGCACAGATACGCAGTATTTT,CASSVAGSTDTQYF
few,TRBJ1-1,NA,TRBV6-5,TGTGCCAGCACCCAGTGGGGGGGGAACACTGAAGCTTTCTTT,CASTQWGGNTEAFF
NA,TRBJ2-5,TRBD2,TRBV10-3,TGTGCCACATCTAGCGGGAGGGCCTGGGAGACCCAGTACTTC,CATSSGRAWETQYF
NA,TRBJ1-1,NA,TRBV12-3/TRBV12-4,TGTGCCAGCAGTTTAGGAGAGAACACTGAAGCTTTCTTT,CASSLGENTEAFF
NA,TRBJ2-5,NA,TRBV11-2,TGTGCCAGCAGCTCTAGGGGGGGGGAGACCCAGTACTTC,CASSSRGGETQYF
NA,TRBJ2-1,TRBD2,TRBV4-3,TGCGCCAGCAGCCAAGATTGGGGAGGGGACGAAGATGAGCAGTTCTTC,CASSQDWGGDEDEQFF
NA,TRBJ2-7,NA,TRBV6-5,TGTGCCAGCAGTTACGGCCAGTCCTACGAGCAGTACTTC,CASSYGQSYEQYF
NA,TRBJ2-2,TRBD1,TRBV10-3,TGTGCCATCAGGGAAAGTGGACAGGGTACGAACACCGGGGAGCTGTTTTTT,CAIRESGQGTNTGELFF
few,TRBJ2-2,TRBD2,TRBV9,TGTGCCAGCAGCGTGGAGGTGGGCGGGAGAAATACCGGGGAGCTGTTTTTT,CASSVEVGGRNTGELFF
NA,TRBJ2-1,TRBD1,TRBV19,TGTGCCAGTAAGGGGACGAGCAGGGGGCCCTACAATGAGCAGTTCTTC,CASKGTSRGPYNEQFF
NA,TRBJ2-2,NA,TRBV27,TGTGCCAGCAGTGACAGGAACACCGGGGAGCTGTTTTTT,CASSDRNTGELFF
NA,TRBJ2-5,TRBD1,TRBV2,TGTGCCAGGACAGGGGACTCCCAAGAGACCCAGTACTTC,CARTGDSQETQYF
NA,TRBJ1-4,NA,TRBV7-9,TGTGCCAGCAGCCGGGACGGACGGAGGGGTGAAAAACTGTTTTTT,CASSRDGRRGEKLFF
NA,TRBJ1-2,NA,TRBV7-9,TGTGCCAGCAGCCGTAGGACAGCAGCTAACTATGGCTACACCTTC,CASSRRTAANYGYTF
NA,TRBJ1-5,NA,TRBV19,TGTGCCAGTAGTATGGACAAGAATCAGCCCCAGCATTTT,CASSMDKNQPQHF
NA,TRBJ2-7,NA,TRBV9,TGTGCCAGCAGCGGCGACAGCTACGAGCAGTACTTC,CASSGDSYEQYF
NA,TRBJ2-1,TRBD2,TRBV7-2,TGTGCCAGCAGCTCCGCGGGACTAGCGGACAATGAGCAGTTCTTC,CASSSAGLADNEQFF
NA,TRBJ1-2,NA,TRBV7-9,TGTGCCAGCAGCTTAGGAGGGCGAAGCTACACCTTC,CASSLGGRSYTF
NA,TRBJ1-3,NA,TRBV4-1,TGCGCCAGCAGCCGCCCTACGACACAGGGAAGCTCTGGAAACACCATATATTTT,CASSRPTTQGSSGNTIYF
NA,TRBJ2-1,TRBD1,TRBV28,TGTGCCAGCAGGGACAGGGGTGGGTACAATGAGCAGTTCTTC,CASRDRGGYNEQFF
few,TRBJ2-3,NA,TRBV28,TGTGCCAGCGTGGGGGCTGGAGGACGCACAGATACGCAGTATTTT,CASVGAGGRTDTQYF
NA,TRBJ2-2,NA,TRBV7-2,TGTGCCAGCAGCTTAGACAGGGCCGGGGAGCTGTTTTTT,CASSLDRAGELFF
NA,TRBJ1-1,NA,TRBV5-1,TGCGCCAGCAGCTTGGGAGATTTCCCAGGGGTAACGACTGAAGCTTTCTTT,CASSLGDFPGVTTEAFF
NA,TRBJ2-2,NA,TRBV18,TGTGCCAGCTCACCTCGGAGTACCGGGGAGCTGTTTTTT,CASSPRSTGELFF
NA,TRBJ1-5,TRBD1,TRBV19,TGTGCCAGTAGTAACTTCTACAGGGGGAGGGAGGGTCAGCCCCAGCATTTT,CASSNFYRGREGQPQHF
NA,TRBJ2-5,TRBD2,TRBV5-6,TGTGCGGGGAAAGCTAGCGGGCTTCAAGAGACCCAGTACTTC,CAGKASGLQETQYF
NA,TRBJ2-7,TRBD1,TRBV5-1,TGCGCCAGCAGCTTGGCAGGGACAGGACGGATCTCCTACGAGCAGTACTTC,CASSLAGTGRISYEQYF
NA,TRBJ2-3,NA,TRBV15,TGTGCCACCGGGACTTGGGGAACAGATACGCAGTATTTT,CATGTWGTDTQYF
NA,TRBJ2-1,TRBD2,TRBV6-5,TGTGCCAGCAGTTTGGGAGGGCCATCGGGTGAGCAGTTCTTC,CASSLGGPSGEQFF
NA,TRBJ2-1,NA,TRBV7-3,TGTGCCAGCAGCTTAAGCCTCGGAGGATACAATGAGCAGTTCTTC,CASSLSLGGYNEQFF
few,TRBJ2-7,TRBD2,TRBV15,TGTGCCACCAGCAGAGTGGGGGAGGGCTACGAGCAGTACTTC,CATSRVGEGYEQYF
NA,TRBJ2-5,NA,TRBV4-2,TGTGCCAGCAGCCAAGATAGTTTGATGGAGAGGCTAGGGACCCAGTACTTC,CASSQDSLMERLGTQYF
NA,TRBJ1-2,NA,TRBV5-1,TGCGCCAGCAGCTTGAGGCAGGCAAACTATGGCTACACCTTC,CASSLRQANYGYTF
NA,TRBJ2-1,TRBD2,TRBV7-3,TGTGCCAGCAGCCCCCGCGGGAGAGTGAATGAGCAGTTCTTC,CASSPRGRVNEQFF